This T cell receptor (beta chain) was identified during a study of cytomegalovirus exposure and HLA in healthy donors. Findings and limits, study-wide: It was found in a later analysis that first-cohort TCR clusters tended to co-occur in the 100 to 150 validation repertoires.

This CDR3 comprises 14 residues. The V segment lost 6 bases and the J segment 1 base; nucleotides outside the gene matches: 3. Germline assignment: CDR1 MNHEY and CDR2 SVGAGI. Measured with immunoSEQ multiplex PCR; TCRdb has only the in-frame clones, and not every one. The data contain some 65,000 clones, about 94% of them singletons. On this clone itself: Antigen: not known. Other nucleotide sequences from this sample produce the same CDR3.

The chain is built from TRBV6-5 and TRBJ1-1; 9 bases fit TRBD1. This TCR came from a man in his late teens or twenties in good health and CMV-seropositive. Sequencing used PBMCs. DNA of the CDR3: TGTGCCAGCAGCCGACAGGGGGGGAACACTGAAGCTTTCTTT. Translated, it gives CASSRQGGNTEAFF.